The sequence of this T cell receptor beta chain was determined in a study of early T cells in non-severe SARS-CoV-2 infection. Using its own MiXCR run on the 5' RACE reads, TCRdb lists one record per CDR3 protein. The data contain fewer than 120,000 distinct CDR3 sequences, over 9.5% of them singletons. Germline assignment: CDR1 MGHRA and CDR2 YSYEKL. The CDR3 consists of 15 residues. Trimming removed 1 base at V and 2 bases at J, with 12 bases between. This clonotype was picked up a small number of times. The chain uses TRBV4-1 and TRBJ2-7; TRBD2 might be the D (5 bases). Sequencing was performed on whole blood, taken at baseline. This sequence originates from an adult who was a healthcare worker with PCR-confirmed SARS-CoV-2 infection or an uninfected control (not recorded which). The CDR3 DNA reads TGCGCCAGCAGCCAAGTCGAGGGTTCGACCTACGAGCAGTACTTC. It specifies CASSQVEGSTYEQYF.